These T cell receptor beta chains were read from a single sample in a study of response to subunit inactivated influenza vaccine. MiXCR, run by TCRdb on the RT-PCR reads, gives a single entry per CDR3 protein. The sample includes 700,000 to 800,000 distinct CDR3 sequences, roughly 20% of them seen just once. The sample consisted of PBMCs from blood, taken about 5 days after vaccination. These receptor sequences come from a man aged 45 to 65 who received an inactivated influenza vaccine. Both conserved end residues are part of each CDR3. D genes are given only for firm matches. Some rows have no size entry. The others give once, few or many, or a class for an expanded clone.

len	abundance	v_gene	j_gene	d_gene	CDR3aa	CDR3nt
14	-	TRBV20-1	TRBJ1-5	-	CSANTGTTNQPQHF	TGCAGTGCAAATACCGGGACAACTAATCAGCCCCAGCATTTT
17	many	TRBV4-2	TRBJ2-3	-	CASSQDHGQAGADTQYF	TGTGCCAGCAGCCAAGATCATGGGCAGGCGGGCGCAGATACGCAGTATTTT
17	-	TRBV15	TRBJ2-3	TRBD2	CATSRPGTTKSTDTQYF	TGTGCCACCAGCCGCCCCGGGACTACCAAAAGCACAGATACGCAGTATTTT
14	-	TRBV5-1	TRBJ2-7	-	CASSDTSGAHEQYF	TGCGCCAGCAGCGATACCTCGGGGGCCCACGAGCAGTACTTC
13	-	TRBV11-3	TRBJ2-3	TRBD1	CASSPRQGYTQYF	TGTGCCAGCAGCCCGAGACAGGGGTATACGCAGTATTTT
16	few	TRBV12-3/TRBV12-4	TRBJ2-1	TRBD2	CASSSSYRGGVGEQFF	TGTGCCAGCAGTTCGTCTTATCGGGGGGGCGTCGGTGAGCAGTTCTTC
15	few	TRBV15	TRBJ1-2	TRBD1	CATSHLGTANYGYTF	TGTGCCACCAGCCACCTGGGGACAGCAAACTATGGCTACACCTTC
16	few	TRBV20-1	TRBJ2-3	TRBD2	CSARFLSGEYTDTQYF	TGCAGTGCTAGGTTCCTTAGCGGGGAATACACAGATACGCAGTATTTT
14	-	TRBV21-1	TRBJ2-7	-	CANPQGQDSYEQYF	TGTGCCAATCCACAAGGACAGGACTCCTACGAGCAGTACTTC
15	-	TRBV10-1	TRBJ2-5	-	CASSERRGGGETQYF	TGCGCCAGCAGTGAGAGAAGGGGTGGAGGGGAGACCCAGTACTTC
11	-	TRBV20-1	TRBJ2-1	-	CSAPYYNEQFF	TGCAGTGCTCCCTATTACAATGAGCAGTTCTTC
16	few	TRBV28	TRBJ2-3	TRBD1	CASSLRTGASTDTQYF	TGTGCCAGCAGTTTAAGGACAGGGGCCTCCACAGATACGCAGTATTTT
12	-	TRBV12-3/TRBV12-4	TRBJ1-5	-	CASMWGGQPQHF	TGTGCCAGCATGTGGGGGGGCCAGCCCCAGCATTTT
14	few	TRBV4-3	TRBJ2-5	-	CASSQEGRRETQYF	TGCGCCAGCAGCCAAGAAGGCAGACGAGAGACCCAGTACTTC
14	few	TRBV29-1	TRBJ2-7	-	CSVRKWGQVNEQYF	TGCAGCGTTCGAAAATGGGGACAAGTTAACGAGCAGTACTTC
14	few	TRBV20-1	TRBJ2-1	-	CSASPMSSYNEQFF	TGCAGTGCTAGCCCGATGAGCTCCTACAATGAGCAGTTCTTC
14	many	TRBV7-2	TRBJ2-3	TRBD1	CASEDRTSTDTQYF	TGTGCCAGTGAGGACAGGACTAGCACAGATACGCAGTATTTT
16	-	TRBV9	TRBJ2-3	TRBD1	CASSGYRGTSTDTQYF	TGTGCCAGCAGCGGATACAGGGGAACTAGCACAGATACGCAGTATTTT
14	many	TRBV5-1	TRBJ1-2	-	CASSLEWSSKVYTF	TGCGCCAGCAGCTTAGAATGGAGTTCCAAGGTCTACACCTTC
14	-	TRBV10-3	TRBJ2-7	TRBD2	CAISPGLPPYEQYF	TGTGCCATCAGTCCGGGACTACCCCCCTACGAGCAGTACTTC
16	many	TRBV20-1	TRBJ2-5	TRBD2	CSAQPASGTYQETQYF	TGCAGTGCCCAGCCCGCTAGCGGGACGTACCAAGAGACCCAGTACTTC
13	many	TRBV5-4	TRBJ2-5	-	CASSPGDQETQYF	TGTGCCAGCAGCCCCGGTGACCAAGAGACCCAGTACTTC
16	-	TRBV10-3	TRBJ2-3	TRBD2	CAISLTSGGRTDTQYF	TGTGCCATCAGTCTTACTAGCGGGGGACGCACAGATACGCAGTATTTT
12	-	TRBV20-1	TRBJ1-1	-	CSASLQGAEAFF	TGCAGTGCTAGTTTGCAGGGTGCTGAAGCTTTCTTT
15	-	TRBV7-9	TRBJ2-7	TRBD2	CASSLGSGVFYEQYF	TGTGCCAGCAGCTTAGGTAGCGGGGTTTTCTACGAGCAGTACTTC
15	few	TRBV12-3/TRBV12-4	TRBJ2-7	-	CASSLGPGAMYEQYF	TGTGCCAGCAGCCTTGGTCCGGGGGCTATGTACGAGCAGTACTTC
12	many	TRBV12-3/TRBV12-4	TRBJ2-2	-	CASSLWEGELFF	TGTGCCAGCAGTTTATGGGAAGGGGAGCTGTTTTTT
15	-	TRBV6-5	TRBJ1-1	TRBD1	CASSYTQGVGTEAFF	TGTGCCAGCAGTTACACCCAGGGGGTGGGCACTGAAGCTTTCTTT
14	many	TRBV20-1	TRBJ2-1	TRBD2	CSAETSGRGGEQFF	TGCAGTGCTGAAACTAGCGGGAGAGGCGGTGAGCAGTTCTTC
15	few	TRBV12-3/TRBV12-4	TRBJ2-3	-	CASRLRGRPTDTQYF	TGTGCCAGCAGACTCAGGGGCCGCCCCACAGATACGCAGTATTTT
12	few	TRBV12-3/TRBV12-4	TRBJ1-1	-	CASSLGGGTAFF	TGTGCCAGCAGTTTAGGGGGGGGTACAGCTTTCTTT
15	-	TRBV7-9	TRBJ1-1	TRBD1	CASSLTGAPNTEAFF	TGTGCCAGCAGCCTGACAGGGGCCCCGAACACTGAAGCTTTCTTT
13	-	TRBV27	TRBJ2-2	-	CASSFLGTGELFF	TGTGCCAGCAGTTTTCTGGGTACCGGGGAGCTGTTTTTT
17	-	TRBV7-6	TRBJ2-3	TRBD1	CASSPGTGVLRTDTQYF	TGTGCCAGCAGCCCCGGAACAGGGGTCCTACGGACAGATACGCAGTATTTT
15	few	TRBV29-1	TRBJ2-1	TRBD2	CSVGLAGWSYNEQFF	TGCAGCGTTGGACTAGCGGGGTGGTCCTACAATGAGCAGTTCTTC
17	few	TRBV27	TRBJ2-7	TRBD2	CASSLTLAGGIKYEQYF	TGTGCCAGCAGTTTAACGTTAGCGGGAGGGATTAAGTACGAGCAGTACTTC
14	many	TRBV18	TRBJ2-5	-	CASSPRTPQETQYF	TGTGCCAGCTCACCGAGGACTCCCCAAGAGACCCAGTACTTC
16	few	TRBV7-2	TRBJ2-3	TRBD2	CASSLASGSAWATQYF	TGTGCCAGCAGCTTAGCGAGCGGGAGCGCATGGGCGACGCAGTATTTT
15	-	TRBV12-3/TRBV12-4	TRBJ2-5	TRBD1	CASSSGQGDFETQYF	TGTGCCAGCAGTTCGGGACAGGGGGATTTCGAGACCCAGTACTTC
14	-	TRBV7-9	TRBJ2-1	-	CASSLATVYNEQFF	TGTGCCAGCAGCTTAGCTACAGTCTACAATGAGCAGTTCTTC
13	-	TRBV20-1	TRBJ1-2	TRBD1	CSRPGQGVYGYTF	TGCAGTCGGCCGGGACAGGGGGTCTATGGCTACACCTTC
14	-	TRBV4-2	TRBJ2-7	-	CASSQEQETYEQYF	TGTGCCAGCAGCCAAGAACAGGAAACCTACGAGCAGTACTTC